These 32 T cell receptor beta chains were sequenced from one sample in a study of metastatic and nonmetastatic thyroid tumors. TCRdb re-called the PCR reads with MiXCR. The sample includes about 92,000 clones, more than 13% of them seen just once. Every patient was untreated before thyroid surgery. Input material: blood. Receptor source: a female donor with papillary thyroid cancer or a benign thyroid nodule (not recorded which). Some clones in this sample may be carry-over from other donors' samples.

This clone appeared many times. This chain connects TRBV20-1 to TRBJ1-2; D gene ambiguous. Germline loops: CDR1 DFQATT, CDR2 SNEGSKA (reference sequence). Trimming took off 6 bases at V and 4 bases at J, with 12 bases between the two ends. This CDR3 spans 12 amino acids. The CDR3 sequence: CSAKRGIYGYTF. CDR3 sequence (DNA): TGCAGTGCCAAGCGAGGGATCTATGGCTACACCTTC.

This clone has at least ten counts. This chain uses TRBV6-1 with TRBJ2-7; TRBD1 agrees at 7 bases. Germline V gives CDR1 MNHNS, CDR2 SASEGT. The CDR3 contains 14 residues. V dropped 8 bases and J dropped 5; count of bases not matched to a gene: 12. This chain's CDR3 is CASGGRDSPHEQYF. The CDR3 bases are TGTGCCAGCGGTGGTCGGGACAGTCCCCACGAGCAGTACTTC.

This clone was detected ten times or more. The V and J genes are TRBV6-1 and TRBJ1-2; D is unresolved. The CDR3 spans 13 residues. From germline, CDR1 is MNHNS and CDR2 SASEGT. V gave up 5 bases and J gave up 5 bases, with 12 bases separating them. The CDR3 DNA follows: TGTGCCAGCAGTCGGGAGGGAGGGTATGGCTACACCTTC. It yields the protein CASSREGGYGYTF.

This clone was picked up many times. This chain's CDR3 is CSVAAGINTEAFF. CDR3 nucleotides: TGCAGCGTCGCCGCAGGGATAAACACTGAAGCTTTCTTT. J is TRBJ1-1 and V is TRBV29-1; D possibly corresponds to TRBD1 (5 bases). The V gene lost 6 bases and the J gene lost 2 bases, with 13 bases spanning the gap. Per the germline V gene, CDR1 is SQVTM and CDR2 is ANQGSEA. This CDR3 spans 13 amino acids.

This clone was seen ten or more times. The gene calls are TRBV20-1 and TRBJ2-7, with TRBD1 matching 9 bases. Germline CDR1 is DFQATT and CDR2 is SNEGSKA (reference sequence). The V gene end was trimmed by 1 base and the J gene end by 3 bases; junction bases not matched to a gene: 4. This CDR3 is built from 14 residues. CDR3: CSARGQGVVYEQYF. The CDR3 nucleotides read TGCAGTGCTAGAGGACAGGGGGTGGTCTACGAGCAGTACTTC.

The sample holds many counts of this clone. This chain connects TRBV11-2 to TRBJ1-1; 7 bases map to TRBD1. Germline CDR1 SGHAT, CDR2 FQNNGV. V shed 4 bases, J shed 2 bases, and the junction held 10 bases outside the gene matches. This CDR3 region has 16 residues. In DNA, the CDR3 is TGTGCCAGCAGCTACCAGCCGAGACAGGGCAACACTGAAGCTTTCTTT. Its protein product is CASSYQPRQGNTEAFF. Together with reference TRBV11-2 and TRBJ1-1, the CDR3 gives the full variable domain: EAGVAQSPRYKIIEKRQSVAFWCNPISGHATLYWYQQILGQGPKLLIQFQNNGVVDDSQLPKDRFSAERLKGVDSTLKIQPAKLEDSAVYLCASSYQPRQGNTEAFFGQGTRLTVV.

This clone appeared many times. The CDR3 protein is CSAHMGGGNQPQHF. The CDR3 DNA reads as TGCAGTGCACACATGGGAGGTGGGAATCAGCCCCAGCATTTT. The chain combines TRBV20-1 with TRBJ1-5; D gene unclear. V was pared by 6 bases and J by 4 bases, with 16 bases between. The CDR3 has 14 residues. Germline loops: CDR1 DFQATT, CDR2 SNEGSKA (reference sequence).

This clone occurred many times. V is TRBV5-1 and J is TRBJ2-5; no clear D. The CDR3 is made up of 11 amino acids. The germline V and J ends were trimmed by 2 bases and 5 bases, with 4 bases remaining between them. CDR1 is SGHRS, CDR2 YFSETQ, per germline. CDR3 coding DNA: TGCGCCAGCAGCTTCAGCGAGACCCAGTACTTC. It translates to CASSFSETQYF. The full variable domain, its missing parts supplied by reference TRBV5-1 and TRBJ2-5, is KAGVTQTPRYLIKTRGQQVTLSCSPISGHRSVSWYQQTPGQGLQFLFEYFSETQRNKGNFPGRFSGRQFSNSRSEMNVSTLELGDSALYLCASSFSETQYFGPGTRLLVL.

V usage is TRBV6-1 and J usage is TRBJ1-5, with unresolved D. Germline V gene lookup returns CDR1 MNHNS and CDR2 SASEGT. The germline V and J ends were trimmed by 6 bases and 3 bases, with 9 bases remaining between them. The CDR3 contains 13 residues. The CDR3 nucleotides are TGTGCCAGCAGCTATACATACAATCAGCCCCAGCATTTT. Protein: CASSYTYNQPQHF.

This clone came up many times. The chain links TRBV6-1 to TRBJ1-5, with unresolved D. The V end lost 5 bases, the J end lost 6 bases, and 17 bases lay between the germline ends. The CDR3 covers 15 residues. Germline values: CDR1 MNHNS, CDR2 SASEGT. The CDR3 here is CASSPDGNAAQPQHF. DNA for the CDR3: TGTGCCAGCAGTCCAGACGGGAATGCAGCTCAGCCCCAGCATTTT.

This clone was counted at least ten times. This chain joins TRBV18 and TRBJ2-7, with D possibly matching TRBD1 (7 bases). Germline CDR1 and CDR2: KGHSH and LQKENI. There are 14 residues in the CDR3. The V gene lost 3 bases and the J gene lost 7 bases, with 16 bases spanning the gap. The CDR3 DNA reads TGTGCCAGCTCACCCGCTGGACAGGAGGGTGAGCAGTACTTC. Amino acids: CASSPAGQEGEQYF. The whole variable domain, filled in from reference TRBV18 and TRBJ2-7, reads NAGVMQNPRHLVRRRGQEARLRCSPMKGHSHVYWYRQLPEEGLKFMVYLQKENIIDESGMPKERFSAEFPKEGPSILRIQQVVRGDSAAYFCASSPAGQEGEQYFGPGTRLTVT.

The table lists this clone with many counts. The genes are TRBV10-3 and TRBJ2-7; 8 bases line up with TRBD2. V lost 4 bases and J lost 0; bases outside the gene matches: 2. Germline V gene lookup returns CDR1 ENHRY and CDR2 SYGVKD. The length of the CDR3 is 14 residues. This CDR3 reads CAISVAGGSYEQYF. The CDR3 DNA is TGTGCCATCAGTGTTGCGGGGGGCTCCTACGAGCAGTACTTC.

The chain employs TRBV20-1 and TRBJ1-6; maybe TRBD1 (6 bases). Trimming removed 3 bases from V and 9 bases from J, with 18 bases in between. Germline-derived CDR1 and CDR2 are DFQATT and SNEGSKA (reference sequence). The CDR3 runs 15 residues. The CDR3 sequence: CSARGGGWETSPLHF. CDR3 nucleotides: TGCAGTGCTAGGGGTGGGGGCTGGGAAACTTCACCCCTCCACTTT.

The sample holds many counts of this clone. The chain combines TRBV6-1 with TRBJ2-7; 9 bases map to TRBD1. Germline V lookup: CDR1 MNHNS, CDR2 SASEGT. V was pared by 7 bases and J by 2 bases, with 9 bases of the junction left unmatched. The CDR3 has 15 amino acids. In nucleotides, the CDR3 is TGTGCCAGCATCCTTGACGGGACAGGGCCCTACGAGCAGTACTTC. This encodes CASILDGTGPYEQYF.

This rearrangement joins TRBV7-9 to TRBJ2-7, with 7 bases identical to TRBD2. CDR3 size: 14 residues. Per the germline V gene, CDR1 is SEHNR and CDR2 is FQNEAQ (reference sequence). J was trimmed by 4 bases and V by 6 bases; bases with no gene match: 9. The CDR3 sequence is CASRATGTTYEQYF. The CDR3 region has the DNA TGTGCCAGCAGAGCTACCGGGACTACATACGAGCAGTACTTC.

The gene calls are TRBV4-1 and TRBJ1-4; the D gene is possibly TRBD1 (5 bases). The CDR3 is 16 amino acids. Trimming removed 0 bases at V and 5 bases at J, with 13 bases between. Germline lookup yields CDR1 MGHRA and CDR2 YSYEKL. The CDR3 here is CASSQESGQTNEKLFF. In DNA form, the CDR3 reads TGCGCCAGCAGCCAAGAATCAGGGCAGACGAATGAAAAACTGTTTTTT.

This clone occurred many times. The V and J genes are TRBV6-6 and TRBJ2-7; D is possibly TRBD2 (5 bases). CDR1 and CDR2 (germline): MNHNY, SVGAGI (reference sequence). This CDR3 has 13 residues. V was cut by 2 bases and J by 9 bases, with 14 bases left in between. DNA for the CDR3: TGTGCCAGCAGTTACCCCCCTGGAGGAAGGCAGTACTTC. The encoded protein is CASSYPPGGRQYF.

Ten or more counts support this clone. This rearrangement joins TRBV19 to TRBJ1-2; D is undetermined. The CDR3 extends over 12 amino acids. The V end lost 6 bases, the J end lost 6 bases, and 11 bases lay between the germline ends. CDR1 is LNHDA, CDR2 SQIVND, per germline (reference sequence). CDR3 amino acids: CASRTQKDGYTF. For the CDR3, the DNA is TGTGCCAGTAGGACGCAAAAGGATGGCTACACCTTC.

This clone was seen repeatedly, ten times or more. The chain has TRBV4-1 and TRBJ2-7; a weak D match, TRBD2 (5 bases). V lost 4 bases, J lost 4 bases, and 11 bases lay in between. Per the germline V gene, CDR1 is MGHRA and CDR2 is YSYEKL. The CDR3 contains 13 residues. DNA of the CDR3: TGCGCCAGCAGCCCCGGCTCGGGGTACGAGCAGTACTTC. Translating it yields CASSPGSGYEQYF.

This clone was seen ten or more times. This specimen includes other DNA sequences encoding the same CDR3. The chain employs TRBV20-1 and TRBJ2-5; 7 bases agree with TRBD1. The V and J ends lost 2 bases and 7 bases, in that order; junction bases with no gene match: 10. The length of the CDR3 is 14 residues. Germline V gives CDR1 DFQATT, CDR2 SNEGSKA (reference sequence). The CDR3 DNA reads TGCAGTGCTAGACCCGGGACAGACCTAGGGACCCAGTACTTC. Translated: CSARPGTDLGTQYF.

Ten or more counts support this clone. The chain has TRBV11-2 and TRBJ2-7; D call uncertain. The CDR3 has 14 residues. V was cut by 6 bases and J by 3 bases, with 15 bases left in between. CDR1 and CDR2 (germline): SGHAT, FQNNGV. The DNA of the CDR3 is TGTGCCAGCAGTCTCACGACGGACCACTACGAGCAGTACTTC. As protein: CASSLTTDHYEQYF.

This clone was recorded at least ten times. This chain connects TRBV5-5 to TRBJ2-1, with D unresolved. Germline lookup yields CDR1 SGHKS and CDR2 YYEKEE (reference sequence). The CDR3 runs to 14 residues. Trimming removed 0 bases from V and 9 bases from J, with 13 bases in between. CDR3 amino acids: CASSLARPQREQFF. The CDR3 nucleotides are TGTGCCAGCAGCTTGGCCCGACCCCAGCGTGAGCAGTTCTTC.

Only a few counts were recorded for this clone. It may be a read error: a sequence one base away is much more abundant. Other DNA sequences in this specimen translate into the identical CDR3. The genes are TRBV12-3 or TRBV12-4 and TRBJ2-3; 11 nucleotides align to TRBD2. The CDR3 length is 14 residues. V was clipped by 6 bases and J by 3 bases; unmatched bases: 2. CDR3 coding DNA: TGTGCCAGCAGATCTAGCGGGGGGACAGATACGCAGTATTTT. This gives the protein CASRSSGGTDTQYF.

The CDR3 region is CASSGRQVNLNTEAFF. CDR3 bases: TGTGCCAGCTCAGGGCGGCAGGTCAACTTGAACACTGAAGCTTTCTTT. The chain employs TRBV18 and TRBJ1-1; D not resolved. The CDR3 consists of 16 residues. CDR1 is KGHSH, CDR2 LQKENI, per germline. V was cut by 5 bases and J by 0 bases, with 16 bases left in between.

As regards this clone: A read error may be the cause here, since a much bigger clone is one base away. The same CDR3 can be traced to other DNA sequences in this sample. This chain uses TRBV20-1 with TRBJ2-1; D is possibly TRBD1 or TRBD2 (6 bases each). Germline V lookup: CDR1 DFQATT, CDR2 SNEGSKA (reference sequence). The CDR3 consists of 17 residues. The V and J ends lost 6 bases and 2 bases respectively, with 23 bases between them. For the CDR3, the DNA is TGCAGTGCCGACGTAGCTGGGGGGCGAAGAGCCTACAATGAGCAGTTCTTC. This codes for CSADVAGGRRAYNEQFF.

This clone was counted at least ten times. The chain recombines TRBV20-1 with TRBJ1-2; D may be TRBD1 (6 bases). CDR3 size: 14 residues. Germline CDR1 is DFQATT and CDR2 is SNEGSKA (reference sequence). V was shortened by 5 bases and J by 4 bases, with 17 bases between the two germline ends. CDR3 nucleotides: TGCAGTGCTGAGGGGGGAGAGACAGGCTATGGCTACACCTTC. Amino acid sequence: CSAEGGETGYGYTF.

This clone was detected a few times. A read error is possible here, since a much larger clone lies one base away. The chain is built from TRBV27 and TRBJ2-3, with D perhaps TRBD1 or TRBD2 (5 bases each). V was pared by 7 bases and J by 1 base, with 18 bases between. CDR1 is MNHEY, CDR2 SMNVEV, per germline (reference sequence). The CDR3 is 16 residues long. The CDR3: CASIPVRGMGTDTQYF. CDR3 nucleotide sequence: TGTGCCAGCATCCCTGTCCGGGGCATGGGCACAGATACGCAGTATTTT.

The chain is built from TRBV5-5 and TRBJ2-7; 9 nucleotides match TRBD1. V shed 0 bases, J shed 7 bases, and the junction held 8 bases outside the gene matches. The CDR3 consists of 15 residues. Per germline, CDR1 SGHKS and CDR2 YYEKEE (reference sequence). CDR3 loop: CASSLVGQGGREQYF. Written as DNA, the CDR3 is TGTGCCAGCAGCTTGGTGGGACAGGGAGGAAGGGAGCAGTACTTC.

With respect to this clone: A much larger clonotype is one base distant, so this may be a read error. The V gene is TRBV29-1, the J gene TRBJ2-7, with D tentatively TRBD2 (5 bases). The V gene's germline CDR1 is SQVTM and CDR2 ANQGSEA. This CDR3 region has 11 residues. The V end lost 0 bases, the J end lost 7 bases, and 7 bases lay between the germline ends. The CDR3 DNA reads TGCAGCGTTGAAGAGAGGGTGGAGCAGTACTTC. Translation gives CSVEERVEQYF.

This clone was seen many times. The chain combines TRBV11-3 with TRBJ1-2, with TRBD1 identical over 10 bases. The CDR3 contains 18 residues. The ends lost 1 base at V and 3 bases at J; junction bases unmatched: 11. Germline V CDR1 and CDR2: SGHNT, YENEEA. The CDR3 loop reads CASSLVGFKTGGDYGYTF. The CDR3 DNA reads TGTGCCAGCAGCTTAGTGGGGTTCAAGACAGGGGGCGACTATGGCTACACCTTC.

This clone has ten or more counts. This chain's CDR3 is CSARGWTAYSNQPQHF. CDR3 nucleotides: TGCAGTGCTAGAGGTTGGACAGCTTATAGCAATCAGCCCCAGCATTTT. The genes are TRBV20-1 and TRBJ1-5; D possibly corresponds to TRBD1 (6 bases). The CDR3 covers 16 residues. Germline assignment: CDR1 DFQATT and CDR2 SNEGSKA (reference sequence). Trimming took off 1 base at V and 0 bases at J, with 13 bases between the two ends.

This clone came up many times. V is TRBV11-2 and J is TRBJ2-7, with TRBD2 matching over 11 bases. In germline, CDR1 is SGHAT, CDR2 FQNNGV. The CDR3 extends over 16 amino acids. The V and J ends lost 5 bases and 4 bases, in that order; junction bases with no gene match: 10. The CDR3 spells CASSRDVAGGLYEQYF. The CDR3 DNA reads TGTGCCAGCAGCCGAGACGTAGCGGGGGGGCTGTACGAGCAGTACTTC.